Following are 22 T cell receptor beta chains from one sample sequenced in a study of cytomegalovirus exposure and HLA in healthy donors. The PCR used 60 Vbeta and 13 Jbeta primers. Sequencing used immunoSEQ multiplex PCR; TCRdb keeps in-frame clones, though not all of them. Of some 150,000 clones in the sample, over 60% were seen once. The sequencing input was PBMCs. The receptors derive from a woman in her twenties or thirties in good health and CMV-seronegative.

J is TRBJ1-1 and V is TRBV19; no reliable D call. The V end was cut by 6 bases, the J end by 7 bases, with 9 bases between. Per the germline V gene, CDR1 is LNHDA and CDR2 is SQIVND (reference sequence). The CDR3 is 11 amino acids. The CDR3 DNA sequence: TGTGCCAGTAGGATGAGGGATGAAGCTTTCTTT. Translated, it gives CASRMRDEAFF.

This clone was counted only a few times. The chain is built from TRBV6-5 and TRBJ2-5; tentatively, D is TRBD2 (6 bases). CDR1 is MNHEY and CDR2 is SVGAGI in the germline V gene. The CDR3 extends over 15 amino acids. V was clipped by 0 bases and J by 4 bases, with 12 bases between them. The chain's CDR3 is CASSYSTSLLETQYF. The CDR3 bases are TGTGCCAGCAGTTACTCGACTAGTTTATTAGAGACCCAGTACTTC.

This clone was seen a few times. The chain couples TRBV9 to TRBJ1-6; the D is unclear. The CDR3 has 15 amino acids. Germline CDR1 and CDR2: SGDLS and YYNGEE. Between the trimmed V and J ends, which lost 2 bases and 7 bases, there was a span of 13 bases. The DNA for the CDR3 is TGTGCCAGCAGCGTTGAAGGAGGGATCAATTCACCCCTCCACTTT. Translation: CASSVEGGINSPLHF.

The chain is built from TRBV4-1 and TRBJ2-1, with a tentative D call TRBD1 (6 bases). Germline loops: CDR1 MGHRA, CDR2 YSYEKL. V was cut by 2 bases and J by 3 bases, with 20 bases left in between. CDR3 length: 18 residues. CDR3 DNA sequence: TGCGCCAGCAGCCAATTAACGACAGGCCTACGTCTCTACAATGAGCAGTTCTTC. The encoded protein is CASSQLTTGLRLYNEQFF.

The chain couples TRBV9 to TRBJ2-7; 8 nucleotides agree with TRBD2. V was pared by 4 bases and J by 4 bases, with 19 bases of the junction left unmatched. In germline, CDR1 is SGDLS, CDR2 YYNGEE. The CDR3 is 18 amino acids. The CDR3 region is CASSPRGGPSGPPYEQYF. CDR3 coding DNA: TGTGCCAGCAGCCCCCGGGGGGGGCCCTCAGGACCGCCGTACGAGCAGTACTTC.

The chain joins TRBV4-3 to TRBJ1-2; possible D gene TRBD1, 6 bases. Germline V gene lookup returns CDR1 LGHNA and CDR2 YSLEER. Deletions cut 1 base from V and 4 bases from J, with 7 bases between. This CDR3 is 13 amino acids long. The CDR3 region is CASSQGGGYGYTF. Here the CDR3 DNA reads TGCGCCAGCAGCCAAGGAGGGGGCTATGGCTACACCTTC.

V usage is TRBV11-2 and J usage is TRBJ2-7; 9 bases agree with TRBD1. V was clipped by 5 bases and J by 3 bases; unmatched bases: 8. Germline V gene lookup returns CDR1 SGHAT and CDR2 FQNNGV. CDR3 length equals 15 residues. The CDR3 region has the DNA TGTGCCAGCAGCCTCCTCGGGACAGGGCGCTACGAGCAGTACTTC. Translation gives CASSLLGTGRYEQYF.

V and J are TRBV6-5 and TRBJ1-2; D not certain. The germline CDR1 and CDR2 sequences are MNHEY and SVGAGI. CDR3 length equals 14 residues. Trimming stripped 7 bases from V and 4 bases from J, with 16 bases between. The DNA of the CDR3 is TGTGCCAGCACAAAAACTGACGGGGTCTATGGCTACACCTTC. It codes for CASTKTDGVYGYTF.

This chain uses TRBV6-5 with TRBJ1-4; 7 positions match TRBD1. Germline V gene data show CDR1 as MNHEY and CDR2 as SVGAGI. The trim removed 5 bases at V and 1 base at J, leaving 1 base unmatched. CDR3 length: 14 amino acids. The CDR3 DNA reads as TGTGCCAGCAGTGACAGGGAAACTAATGAAAAACTGTTTTTT. It encodes CASSDRETNEKLFF.

The genes are TRBV11-2 and TRBJ2-5; D is uncertain. CDR1 and CDR2 from the germline V gene are SGHAT and FQNNGV. This CDR3 spans 13 amino acids. The V gene lost 2 bases and the J gene lost 0 bases, with 4 bases spanning the gap. CDR3 residues: CASSLPDQETQYF. The CDR3 DNA is TGTGCCAGCAGCTTACCCGACCAAGAGACCCAGTACTTC.

This clone has just a few counts. This chain connects TRBV6-1 to TRBJ2-1; no clear D gene. CDR1 MNHNS and CDR2 SASEGT come from the germline V gene. Trimming removed 4 bases from V and 1 base from J, with 11 bases in between. The CDR3 has 15 residues. CDR3 amino acids: CASSVNPGSYNEQFF. The CDR3 DNA sequence: TGTGCCAGCAGTGTTAATCCGGGTTCCTACAATGAGCAGTTCTTC.

V usage is TRBV7-8 and J usage is TRBJ2-1; TRBD1 matches 11 bases. The CDR3 runs to 15 residues. The V gene end was trimmed by 5 bases and the J gene end by 8 bases; junction bases not matched to a gene: 8. Germline CDR1 and CDR2: SGHVS and FQNEAQ. This CDR3 is CASSRRTGGNDEQFF. The DNA of the CDR3 is TGTGCCAGCAGCAGGAGGACAGGGGGCAACGATGAGCAGTTCTTC.

The chain employs TRBV27 and TRBJ1-2; D may be TRBD1 (6 bases). Germline-derived CDR1 and CDR2 are MNHEY and SMNVEV (reference sequence). The ends were cut back, 6 bases at V and 9 bases at J, with 17 bases in the middle. The CDR3 runs 13 residues. As DNA, the CDR3 is TGTGCCAGCAGCATACTACAGGGAAGAAGCTACACCTTC. The encoded protein is CASSILQGRSYTF.

The chain links TRBV2 to TRBJ2-5, with 9 bases matching TRBD2. Germline lookup yields CDR1 SNHLY and CDR2 FYNNEI. After removal of 1 base from V and 5 bases from J, the junction contained 8 bases not matched to a gene. There are 16 residues in the CDR3. The CDR3 nucleotides are TGTGCCAGCAGTGAAGGGTTGGGACTAGCCTCTGAGACCCAGTACTTC. Residues: CASSEGLGLASETQYF.

V and J are TRBV27 and TRBJ2-5; D might be TRBD2 (6 bases). CDR1 and CDR2 from the germline V gene are MNHEY and SMNVEV (reference sequence). With 8 bases removed from V and 4 bases from J, the gap between germline ends came to 20 bases. CDR3 length equals 15 residues. The CDR3 DNA reads TGTGCCAGCCTCCAGGTACGGGGAGGTCGAGAGACCCAGTACTTC. This codes for CASLQVRGGRETQYF.

The V call is TRBV27, the J call TRBJ1-1; the D is unclear. This CDR3 comprises 14 residues. Trimming cost V 4 bases and J 1 base, with 10 bases left between them. CDR1 is MNHEY and CDR2 is SMNVEV in the germline V gene (reference sequence). As DNA, the CDR3 is TGTGCCAGCAGTTCCTGGCCCCCGAACACTGAAGCTTTCTTT. It specifies CASSSWPPNTEAFF.

The gene calls are TRBV11-2 and TRBJ1-1; D is ambiguous. CDR3 size: 13 residues. Germline-derived CDR1 and CDR2 are SGHAT and FQNNGV. The V end was cut by 3 bases, the J end by 8 bases, with 13 bases between. In nucleotides, the CDR3 is TGTGCCAGCAGCTTCCCCCCGCCGACAGAAGCTTTCTTT. It codes for CASSFPPPTEAFF.

The V call is TRBV2, the J call TRBJ1-5; possibly TRBD1 for D (6 bases). The CDR3 length is 14 residues. Trimming removed 1 base at V and 9 bases at J, with 13 bases between. Germline V gene lookup returns CDR1 SNHLY and CDR2 FYNNEI. CDR3 bases: TGTGCCAGCAGTGAAGGGACAGCTTTTAGGCCCCAGCATTTT. It specifies CASSEGTAFRPQHF.

The genes are TRBV19 and TRBJ2-6; D might be TRBD1 (5 bases). The CDR3 is made up of 18 amino acids. With 6 bases removed from V and 2 bases from J, the gap between germline ends came to 20 bases. CDR1 and CDR2 (germline): LNHDA, SQIVND (reference sequence). CDR3 DNA sequence: TGTGCCAGTAGCATTGCAGGGTCTGTCTTTGCTGGGGCCAACGTCCTGACTTTC. It codes for CASSIAGSVFAGANVLTF.

As DNA, the CDR3 is TGTGCCAGCAGGCGGACAGGAGGATACACTGAAGCTTTCTTT. Protein: CASRRTGGYTEAFF. This chain uses TRBV2 with TRBJ1-1, with 7 bases identical to TRBD1. There are 14 residues in the CDR3. Germline-derived CDR1 and CDR2 are SNHLY and FYNNEI. The ends lost 6 bases at V and 3 bases at J; junction bases unmatched: 7.

Within the sample, this clone is medium-sized. This chain uses TRBV2 with TRBJ2-7, with 10 bases lining up with TRBD2. Germline CDR1 is SNHLY and CDR2 is FYNNEI. Unmatched junction bases numbered 4, after V lost 3 bases and J lost 2 bases. CDR3 length equals 15 residues. The CDR3 loop is CASSDPSGRTYEQYF. CDR3 nucleotide sequence: TGTGCCAGCAGTGATCCTAGCGGGAGAACCTACGAGCAGTACTTC.

This chain joins TRBV10-3 and TRBJ2-3; D is uncertain. Trimming pared 2 bases from V and 6 bases from J, leaving 6 bases between. CDR3 length: 12 residues. In germline, CDR1 is ENHRY, CDR2 SYGVKD. The DNA for the CDR3 is TGTGCCATCAGTGAGGAGGAGGATACGCAGTATTTT. Its translation: CAISEEEDTQYF.